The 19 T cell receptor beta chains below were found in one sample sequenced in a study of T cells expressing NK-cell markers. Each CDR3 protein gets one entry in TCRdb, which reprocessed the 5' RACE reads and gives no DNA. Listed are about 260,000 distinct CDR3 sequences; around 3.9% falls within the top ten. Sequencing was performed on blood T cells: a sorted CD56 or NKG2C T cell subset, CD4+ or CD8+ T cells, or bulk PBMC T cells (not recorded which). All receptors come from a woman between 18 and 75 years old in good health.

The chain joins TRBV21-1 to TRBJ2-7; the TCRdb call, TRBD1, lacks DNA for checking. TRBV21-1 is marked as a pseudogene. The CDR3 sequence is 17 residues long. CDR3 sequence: CASTPPILSQRSYEQYF.

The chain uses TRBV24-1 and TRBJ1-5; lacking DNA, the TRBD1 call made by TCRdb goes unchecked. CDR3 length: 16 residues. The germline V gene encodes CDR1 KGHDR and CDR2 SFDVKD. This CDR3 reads CATSDPGQGAGQPQHF.

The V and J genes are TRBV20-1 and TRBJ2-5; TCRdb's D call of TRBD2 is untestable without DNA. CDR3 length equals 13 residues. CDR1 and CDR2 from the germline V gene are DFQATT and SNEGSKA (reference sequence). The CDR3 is CSASFGGMVTQYF.

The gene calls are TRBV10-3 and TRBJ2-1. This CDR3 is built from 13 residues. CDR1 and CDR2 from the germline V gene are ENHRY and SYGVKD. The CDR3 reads CAISELGYNEQFF.

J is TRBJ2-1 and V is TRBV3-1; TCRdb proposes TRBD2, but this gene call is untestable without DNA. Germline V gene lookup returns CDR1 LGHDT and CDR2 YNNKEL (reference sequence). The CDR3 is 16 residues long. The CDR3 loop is CASSRTPGLNYNEQFF.

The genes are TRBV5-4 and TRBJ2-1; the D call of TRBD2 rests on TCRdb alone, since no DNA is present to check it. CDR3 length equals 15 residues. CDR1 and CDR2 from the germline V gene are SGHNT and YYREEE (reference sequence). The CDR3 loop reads CASSLGGRADNEQFF.

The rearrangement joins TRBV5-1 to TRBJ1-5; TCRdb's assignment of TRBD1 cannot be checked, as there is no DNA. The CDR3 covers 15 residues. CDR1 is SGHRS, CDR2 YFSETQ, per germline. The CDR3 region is CASSLSGVGNQPQHF.

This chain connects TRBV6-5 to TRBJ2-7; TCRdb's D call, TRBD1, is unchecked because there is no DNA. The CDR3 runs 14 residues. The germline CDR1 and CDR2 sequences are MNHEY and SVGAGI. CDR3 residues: CASSSRDTTYEQYF.

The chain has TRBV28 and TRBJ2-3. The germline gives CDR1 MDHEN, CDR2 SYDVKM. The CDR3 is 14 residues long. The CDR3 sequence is CASSLVSQADTQYF.

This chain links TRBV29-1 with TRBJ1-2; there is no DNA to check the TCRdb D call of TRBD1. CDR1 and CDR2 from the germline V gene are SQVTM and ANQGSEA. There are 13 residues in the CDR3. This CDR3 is CSGTGTGNYGYTF.

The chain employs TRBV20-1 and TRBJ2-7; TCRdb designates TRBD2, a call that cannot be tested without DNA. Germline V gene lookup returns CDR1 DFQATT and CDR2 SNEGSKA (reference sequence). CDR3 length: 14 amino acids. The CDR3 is CSARGRVITYEQYF.

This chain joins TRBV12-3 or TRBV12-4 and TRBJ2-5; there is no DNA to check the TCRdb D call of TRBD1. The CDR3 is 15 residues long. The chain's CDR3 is CASSFWTGVEETQYF.

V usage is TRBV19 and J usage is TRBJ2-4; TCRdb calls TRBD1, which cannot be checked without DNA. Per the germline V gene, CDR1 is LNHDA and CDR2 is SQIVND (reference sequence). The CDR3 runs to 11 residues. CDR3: CASGRENIQYF.

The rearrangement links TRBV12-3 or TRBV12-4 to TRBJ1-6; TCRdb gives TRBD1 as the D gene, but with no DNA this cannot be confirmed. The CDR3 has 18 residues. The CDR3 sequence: CASRRIGGRGNYNSPLHF.

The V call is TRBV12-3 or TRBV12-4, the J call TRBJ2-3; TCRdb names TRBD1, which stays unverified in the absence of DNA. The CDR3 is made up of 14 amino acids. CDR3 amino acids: CASRLSVGSATQYF.

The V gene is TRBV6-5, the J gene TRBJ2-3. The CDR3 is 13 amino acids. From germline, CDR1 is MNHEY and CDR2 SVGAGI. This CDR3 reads CASSYPDKNTQYF.

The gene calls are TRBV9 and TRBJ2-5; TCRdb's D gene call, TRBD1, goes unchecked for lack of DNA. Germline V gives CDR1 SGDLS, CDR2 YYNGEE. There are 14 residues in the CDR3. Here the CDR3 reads CASSVEGRRETQYF.

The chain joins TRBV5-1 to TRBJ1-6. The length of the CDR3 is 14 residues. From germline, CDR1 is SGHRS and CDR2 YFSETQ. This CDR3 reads CASSGSSYNSPLHF.

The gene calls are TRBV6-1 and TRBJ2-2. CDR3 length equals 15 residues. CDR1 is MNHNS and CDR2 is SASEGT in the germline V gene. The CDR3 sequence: CASTKSRANTGELFF.